This TCR beta chain was sequenced during a study of blood T cell repertoires in COVID-19. On the study more broadly: Acute and convalescent COVID-19 samples came from the United States, Italy and Spain. PBMCs, B-cell-depleted T cells, or T cells were the source of the cDNA or gDNA that made up the material.

This CDR3 has 11 residues. The V gene's germline CDR1 is DFQATT and CDR2 SNEGSKA (reference sequence). The V gene lost 5 bases and the J gene lost 7 bases, with 11 bases spanning the gap. As originally analysed: Amplification with reference gene primers provided the estimates of nucleated cell counts. The protocol was immunoSEQ multiplex PCR, while the TCRdb copy is restricted to in-frame clones and leaves out a portion. From that table come the V and J calls and clone size; the DNA was used to work out D and trimming. This repertoire shows under 300,000 clones, roughly 90% found once; its top ten account for about 12%. Seattle researchers signed up patients amid active infection and tracked them longitudinally.

The J gene is TRBJ2-5, the V gene TRBV20-1, with a weak D call TRBD1 (8 bases). The specimen sequenced was peripheral blood. The TCR originated in a woman aged 25-40 years with COVID-19, enrolled during active disease. The CDR3 sequence is CSAHRGGTQYF. The CDR3 region has the DNA TGCAGTGCTCACAGGGGGGGGACCCAGTACTTC.